This TCR beta chain was observed in a study of shared clonotypes between healthy human individuals (dated by TCRdb to 2020 to 2021). Regarding the research as a whole: The cohort comprised a couple of women and a few men aged 18 to 49 years. For each donor, three plates each were used for CD4 naive and CD4 memory, two plates were used for CD8 naive, and one plate was used for CD8 memory. Blood TCR repertoires of roughly five healthy adults were deeply sequenced to estimate repertoire size and the extent of clonotype sharing between individuals. To increase sequencing depth and limit assay-specific biases, TCR repertoire library preparation and sequencing were carried out by different laboratories using diverse techniques. Per donor, leukapheresis produced somewhere between about 0.94 and 10 billion PBMCs. Results the study describes overall, beyond this receptor: Pairwise subsampling led to the expectation that sequencing depth would affect the degree of clonotype sharing among donors. Only blood was sampled, and tissue TCR repertoires likely differ from those in blood. Naive subsets generally had larger estimated clonotype richness than memory subsets. The small number of donors limited the genetic and exposure-history diversity represented. Across a handful of donors, roughly 5.1% of naive CD4, around 3.3% of naive CD8, about 2.3% of memory CD4, and approximately 0.4% of memory CD8 clonotypes were shared. Clonotypes shared by all four sorted-subset donors showed higher generation probabilities than non-shared clonotypes. Rarefaction of sorted-subset datasets indicated incomplete sequencing despite the large sequencing depth.

As concerns this clone: Its antigen target is currently unknown. No base qualities exist here, and no much larger clone lies one base off it.

Healthy HIV-negative adults with no recently reported acute infections or vaccinations were included as donors. Every donor was a Caucasian adult residing in Nashville, Tennessee, USA. CD4+ T cells were enriched by magnetic negative selection; naive cells were then positively selected on CD45RA, and the negative fraction formed the memory subset. Blood was collected by leukapheresis, and PBMCs were isolated by Ficoll-Histopaque density gradient centrifugation and then cryopreserved in liquid nitrogen vapor phase. Analytical flow cytometry was used to check the purity and quantity of each magnetically sorted T cell population. Each sorted fraction had its genomic DNA isolated and then quantified by UV absorbance on a Nanodrop 2000c. Using the deep immunoSEQ assay, TCR CDR3 regions were amplified from genomic DNA by multiplex PCR. Extracted genomic DNA from each cell subset was spread evenly across all wells of several immunoSEQ 96-well plates, with each plate serving as a replicate. For sorted subsets, each replicate PCR was loaded with about 0.2 ug genomic DNA, equivalent to 25,000 to 30,000 T cell genomes. Purified libraries were measured with a Qubit 3.0 fluorometer, size-checked on a Bioanalyzer 2100, and measured again with the KAPA Library Quantification kit. Every immunoSEQ 96-well plate was sequenced on a dedicated single-read 150-cycle Illumina NextSeq 550 flow cell. The published analysis was carried out like this. The immunoSEQ output contained only junctional sequences without quality scores, so filtering could not match that applied to full-length reads. Sequences were annotated with PyIR, a Python wrapper for IgBLAST v1.9, using IMGT germline references to assign V/J genes and CDR3. Any read was removed if the V/J assignment was weak (E-value above 1e-6), the CDR3 was missing, or the read contained stop codons, out-of-frame junctions, or ambiguous translated residues. V3J clonotypes were defined as sequences sharing the same inferred V gene, J gene, and CDR3 amino acid sequence. The percentage overlap between two repertoires was calculated by dividing the number of shared unique clonotypes by the size of the smaller repertoire. Repertoire richness was assessed with RTK rarefaction, the Chao1 estimator, and Recon v2.1 estimates of unobserved clonotypes. Generation probabilities for all TCRbeta clonotypes obtained by the gDNA method from a few donors were computed using OLGA. Imported from immuneACCESS, the table was reduced by TCRdb to in-frame sequences with V and J called. These copies leave out some clones; in studies compared against another copy, an unresolved V gene accounts for under half, and the cause of the remainder is not known. Clonal size and the V and J genes are those of that table, whereas D and trimming came from the DNA. The table for this sample lists fewer than 3 million clones; approximately 90% of them were counted only once. The ten largest clones capture around 0.38% of the sample.

Per the germline V gene, MRHNA is the CDR1 and SNTAGT is the CDR2. The trim is 4 bases for V and 2 bases for J, with a gap of 12 bases between the germline ends. Taken from cysteine to phenylalanine, the CDR3 has 14 residues. Left in the record is the CDR3 DNA by itself, 42 bases read in frame from the first base. The specimen sequenced was naive CD4+ T cells from PBMCs. The cell subset or site tag for this specimen amounts to: CD45RA+ positively selected. This receptor was identified in a man younger than 35 in good health. Some clones in this sample may be carry-over from other donors' samples. Here the chain combines TRBV6-4 and TRBJ2-7, with no D gene named confidently. The DNA sequence is TGTGCCAGCAGTGTCTTGCCCGGGCCCTACGAGCAGTACTTC. The translation is CASSVLPGPYEQYF.